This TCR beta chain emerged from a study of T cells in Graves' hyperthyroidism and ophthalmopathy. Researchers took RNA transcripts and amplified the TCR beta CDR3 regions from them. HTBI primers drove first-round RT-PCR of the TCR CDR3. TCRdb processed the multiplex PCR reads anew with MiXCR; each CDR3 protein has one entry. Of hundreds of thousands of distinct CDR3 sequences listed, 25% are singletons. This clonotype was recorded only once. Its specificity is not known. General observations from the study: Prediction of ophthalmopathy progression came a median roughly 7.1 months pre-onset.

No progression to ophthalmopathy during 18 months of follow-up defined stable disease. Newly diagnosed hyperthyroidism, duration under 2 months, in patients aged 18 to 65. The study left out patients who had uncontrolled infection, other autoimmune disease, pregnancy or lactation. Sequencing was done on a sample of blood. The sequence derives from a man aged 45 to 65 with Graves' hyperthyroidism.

CDR3 DNA sequence: TGTGCCAGCAGCCCGCTTGGACAGGGCTTTAGGAGTGAGCAGTTCTTC. Residues: CASSPLGQGFRSEQFF. The chain combines TRBV7-3 with TRBJ2-1, with 8 bases fitting TRBD1. The V and J ends lost 5 bases and 9 bases, in that order; junction bases with no gene match: 15. Germline lookup yields CDR1 SGHTA and CDR2 FQGTGA. This CDR3 contains 16 residues.